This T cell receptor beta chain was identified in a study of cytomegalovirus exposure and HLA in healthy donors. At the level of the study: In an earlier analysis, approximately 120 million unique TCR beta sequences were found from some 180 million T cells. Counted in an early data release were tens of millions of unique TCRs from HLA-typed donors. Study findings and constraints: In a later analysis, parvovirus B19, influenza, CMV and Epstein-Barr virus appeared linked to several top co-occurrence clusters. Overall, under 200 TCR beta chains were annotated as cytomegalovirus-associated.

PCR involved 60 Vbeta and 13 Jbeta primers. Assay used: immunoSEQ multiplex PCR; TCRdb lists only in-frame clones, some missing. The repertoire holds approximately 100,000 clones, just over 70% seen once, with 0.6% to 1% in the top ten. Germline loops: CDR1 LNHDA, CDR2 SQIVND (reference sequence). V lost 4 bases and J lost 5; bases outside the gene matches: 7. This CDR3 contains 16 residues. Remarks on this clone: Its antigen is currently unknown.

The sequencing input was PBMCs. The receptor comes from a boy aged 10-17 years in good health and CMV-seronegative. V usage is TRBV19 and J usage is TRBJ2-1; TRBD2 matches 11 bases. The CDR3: CASSSSGTSGDNEQFF. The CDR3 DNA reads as TGTGCCAGTAGTAGTTCCGGGACTAGCGGAGACAATGAGCAGTTCTTC.